Detailed here is one T cell receptor (beta chain). Its target antigen remains unknown. Base-call qualities are not available, and no considerably larger clone is one nucleotide away. Systemically healthy Caucasian individuals from Russia, 35 to 50 in total and aged about 6 to 95 years, were included as donors. Each donor gave about 11 milliliters of peripheral blood, drawn into EDTA-treated Vacutainer tubes. PBMCs were isolated by Ficoll-Paque density-gradient centrifugation, with at least 7 million obtained per sample. Trizol reagent was used to extract total RNA from PBMCs, with at least 6 micrograms per sample. For every donor, flow cytometry on a PBMC aliquot measured the percentage of naive CD45RAhigh/CD27high T cells. This entry belongs to a study of blood T cells in healthy people across ages (dated by TCRdb to about 2015). Notes on the research overall: Template switching captured roughly one uniquely barcoded TCR beta cDNA molecule per two T cells in model experiments. The study measured age-related changes in TCR beta repertoire diversity using deep sequencing normalized with unique cDNA molecular identifiers. Donors were grouped into four age groups: young (average 16 years), middle-aged (under 40), aged (over 55) and long-lived (roughly 80). To avoid experimental bias, donors of different ages were randomly spread across the sequencing lanes. The study analyzed two additional independent replicas of 1 million unique cDNA reads from the same blood draw for two donors, one aged 18 to 29 and one aged 80 or older.

The full study reports these points: Estimates of total diversity based on one million sequenced T cells were regarded as lower bounds and as underestimates. There was a strong correlation between observed TCR beta diversity and the percentage of naive T cells measured by flow cytometry. Bulk unsorted PBMC profiling prevented conclusive comparison of naive and antigen-experienced compartments. Because donor CMV infection status was unknown, age-related changes in expanded clonotypes were potentially confounded. Observed TCR beta diversity per million T cells fell roughly linearly with age, and a significant reduction was already apparent by age roughly 40. Compared with the aged group, more naive CD4+ T cells, fewer expanded clones and increased TCR diversity were shown by the long-lived group, suggesting age selection.

Library method: 5' RACE. Sequencing was performed on an Illumina HiSeq 2500. A second PCR of about 6 to 12 cycles was run with a J-beta primer mix and a sample-barcoded 5' primer. A unique molecular identifier was introduced onto each TCR beta cDNA molecule by a template-switch 5' adaptor carrying 12 random nucleotides. At least 2.5 million CDR3-containing paired-end reads were obtained from each sample. First-strand cDNA was synthesized from all RNA with the Mint cDNA synthesis kit, primed by a TRBC-specific oligonucleotide. Following uracil-DNA glycosylase treatment, a first 18-cycle PCR with universal primers M1SS and BC2_uni_R was performed on all cDNA. The paper's processing steps were these. For normalization, 1 million high-quality reads, each with a distinct molecular identifier, were randomly selected from each sample. Instead of being binned into consensus sequences, reads that shared molecular identifiers were thrown out. MiTCR, with a Q25 quality threshold and the strictest error-elimination algorithm, was used for CDR3 identification, clonotype clustering and error correction. A nonparametric unseen species model with Euler transformation was used to estimate lower-bound total TCR beta diversity. The raw public data were reprocessed by TCRdb itself: fastp quality trimming at Q25, MiXCR clonotype calling, in-frame beta chains only. For every CDR3 protein sequence, its rows merge into one entry that carries the most common genes and DNA. TCRdb, not the original authors, processed these V and J calls. This sample is represented by under 800,000 distinct CDR3 sequences; about 40% of them were singletons. The ten largest clones represent 20% to 25% of the sample.

The source material was blood. This clonotype was obtained from a woman between 55 and 75 years old in good health.

The CDR3 is CASSFRVNEKLFF. The nucleotide sequence is given as TGTGCCAGCAGTTTCAGAGTGAATGAAAAACTGTTTTTT. Here the chain combines TRBV12-3 or TRBV12-4 and TRBJ1-4; the D gene is unclear. V loses 3 bases of germline sequence and J loses 5 bases, and the interval between the two ends is 7 bases. Its CDR3 holds 13 amino acids, cysteine through phenylalanine. Only CDR3 DNA is held: 39 bases, read in frame from base 1.